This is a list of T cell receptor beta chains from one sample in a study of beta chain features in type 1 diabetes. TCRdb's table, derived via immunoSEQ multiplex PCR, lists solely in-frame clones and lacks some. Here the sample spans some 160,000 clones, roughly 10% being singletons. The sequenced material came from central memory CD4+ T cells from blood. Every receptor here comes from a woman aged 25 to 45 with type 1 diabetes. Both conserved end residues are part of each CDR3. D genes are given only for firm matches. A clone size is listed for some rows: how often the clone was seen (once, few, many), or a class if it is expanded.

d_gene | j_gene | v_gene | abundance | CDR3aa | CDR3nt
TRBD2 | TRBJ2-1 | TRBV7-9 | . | CASSPRGTSSGNEQFF | TGTGCCAGCAGCCCGCGAGGGACTAGCAGTGGCAATGAGCAGTTCTTC
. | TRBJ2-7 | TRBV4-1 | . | CASSLTGIYEQYF | TGCGCCAGCAGCCTGACGGGAATCTACGAGCAGTACTTC
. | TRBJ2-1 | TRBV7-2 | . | CASSLDRSYNEQFF | TGTGCCAGCAGCTTGGACAGATCTTACAATGAGCAGTTCTTC
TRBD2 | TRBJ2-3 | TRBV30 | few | CAWSGREGRTDTQYF | TGTGCCTGGTCCGGGCGGGAGGGCCGGACAGATACGCAGTATTTT
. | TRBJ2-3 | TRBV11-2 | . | CASSSLREWADTQYF | TGTGCCAGCAGCTCTCTACGGGAGTGGGCAGATACGCAGTATTTT
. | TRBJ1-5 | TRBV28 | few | CASRPYRDGSQPQHF | TGTGCCAGCAGACCATACAGGGATGGGAGTCAGCCCCAGCATTTT
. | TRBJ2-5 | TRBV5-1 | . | CASSLAREETQYF | TGCGCCAGCAGCTTGGCTCGGGAAGAGACCCAGTACTTC
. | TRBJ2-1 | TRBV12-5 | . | CASGLGSGYTSSYNEQFF | TGTGCTAGTGGTTTGGGTAGCGGTTACACTAGCTCCTACAATGAGCAGTTCTTC
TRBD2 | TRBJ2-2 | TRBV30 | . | CAWVPGSSGNTGELFF | TGTGCCTGGGTCCCTGGGTCTAGCGGGAACACCGGGGAGCTGTTTTTT
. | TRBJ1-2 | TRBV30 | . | CAWSGEGVGYGYTF | TGTGCCTGGAGTGGGGAGGGGGTCGGCTATGGCTACACCTTC
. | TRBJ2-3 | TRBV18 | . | CASSPLAASTDTQYF | TGTGCCAGCTCACCACTAGCGGCCAGCACAGATACGCAGTATTTT
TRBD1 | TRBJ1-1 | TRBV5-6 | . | CASSLLFPGQDTEAFF | TGTGCCAGCAGCTTGTTATTTCCGGGACAGGACACTGAAGCTTTCTTT
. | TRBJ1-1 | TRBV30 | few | CAWMRGATEAFF | TGTGCCTGGATGCGGGGGGCCACTGAAGCTTTCTTT
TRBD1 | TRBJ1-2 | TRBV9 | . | CASSLLGQGHGYTF | TGTGCCAGCAGCCTACTCGGACAGGGCCATGGCTACACCTTC
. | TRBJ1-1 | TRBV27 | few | CASSPDLYNTEAFF | TGTGCCAGCAGCCCGGACTTGTATAACACTGAAGCTTTCTTT
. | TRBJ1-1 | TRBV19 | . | CASSINRATEAFF | TGTGCCAGTAGTATCAACAGGGCTACTGAAGCTTTCTTT